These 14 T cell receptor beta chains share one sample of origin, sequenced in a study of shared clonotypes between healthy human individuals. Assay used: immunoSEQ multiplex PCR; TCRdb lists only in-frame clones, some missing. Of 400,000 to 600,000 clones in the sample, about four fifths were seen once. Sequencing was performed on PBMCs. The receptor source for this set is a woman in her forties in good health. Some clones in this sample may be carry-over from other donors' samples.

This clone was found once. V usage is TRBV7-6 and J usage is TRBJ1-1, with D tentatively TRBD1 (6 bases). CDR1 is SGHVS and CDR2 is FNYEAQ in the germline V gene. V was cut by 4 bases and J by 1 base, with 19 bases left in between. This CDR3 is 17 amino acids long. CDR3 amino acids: CASSSIYRGHGNTEAFF. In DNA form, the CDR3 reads TGTGCCAGCAGCTCAATCTATAGGGGACACGGGAACACTGAAGCTTTCTTT.

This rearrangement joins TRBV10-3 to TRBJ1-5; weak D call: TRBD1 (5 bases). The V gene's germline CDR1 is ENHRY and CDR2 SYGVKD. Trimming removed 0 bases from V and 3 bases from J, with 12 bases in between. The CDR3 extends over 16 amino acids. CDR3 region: CAISESVGRFNQPQHF. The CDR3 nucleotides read TGTGCCATCAGTGAGTCAGTGGGACGGTTCAATCAGCCCCAGCATTTT.

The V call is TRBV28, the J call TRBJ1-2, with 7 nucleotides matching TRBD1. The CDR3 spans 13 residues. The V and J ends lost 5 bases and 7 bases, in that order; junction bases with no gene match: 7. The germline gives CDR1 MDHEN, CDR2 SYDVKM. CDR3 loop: CASSLTGYPGYTF. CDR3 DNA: TGTGCCAGCAGTCTGACAGGGTACCCTGGCTACACCTTC.

CDR3 bases: TGCAGCGTTGCAGTCGGCGGGAGAGGCGAGCAGTACTTC. Translation gives CSVAVGGRGEQYF. The chain carries TRBV29-1 and TRBJ2-7; 7 nucleotides match TRBD2. CDR3 length equals 13 residues. The V gene's germline CDR1 is SQVTM and CDR2 ANQGSEA. V dropped 4 bases and J dropped 6; count of bases not matched to a gene: 9.

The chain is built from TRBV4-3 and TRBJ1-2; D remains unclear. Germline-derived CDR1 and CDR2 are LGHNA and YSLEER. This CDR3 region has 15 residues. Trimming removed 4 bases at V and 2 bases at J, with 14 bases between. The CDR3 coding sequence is TGCGCCAGCAGCCGACTTATTGACAAGAACTATGGCTACACCTTC. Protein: CASSRLIDKNYGYTF.

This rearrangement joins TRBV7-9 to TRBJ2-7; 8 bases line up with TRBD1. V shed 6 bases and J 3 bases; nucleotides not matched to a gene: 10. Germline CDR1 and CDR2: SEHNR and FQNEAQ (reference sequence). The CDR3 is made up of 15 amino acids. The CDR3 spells CASSKDRGPFYEQYF. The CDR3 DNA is TGTGCCAGCAGTAAAGACAGGGGACCCTTCTACGAGCAGTACTTC.

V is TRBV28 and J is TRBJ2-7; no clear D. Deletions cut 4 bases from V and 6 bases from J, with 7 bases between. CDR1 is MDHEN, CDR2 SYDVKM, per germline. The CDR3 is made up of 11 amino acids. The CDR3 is CASSSRREQYF. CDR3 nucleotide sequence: TGTGCCAGCAGTTCCCGTCGCGAGCAGTACTTC. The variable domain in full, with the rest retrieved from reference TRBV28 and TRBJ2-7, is DVKVTQSSRYLVKRTGEKVFLECVQDMDHENMFWYRQDPGLGLRLIYFSYDVKMKEKGDIPEGYSVSREKKERFSLILESASTNQTSMYLCASSSRREQYFGPGTRLTVT.

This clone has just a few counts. The CDR3 loop reads CASSFTQPYRTGTQYF. The CDR3, as DNA: TGTGCCAGCAGCTTTACCCAGCCGTATCGGACAGGGACGCAGTATTTT. The chain recombines TRBV5-8 with TRBJ2-3; 8 bases align to TRBD1. Germline assignment: CDR1 SGHTS and CDR2 YDEGEE. The CDR3 is made up of 16 amino acids. J was trimmed by 9 bases and V by 2 bases; bases with no gene match: 14.

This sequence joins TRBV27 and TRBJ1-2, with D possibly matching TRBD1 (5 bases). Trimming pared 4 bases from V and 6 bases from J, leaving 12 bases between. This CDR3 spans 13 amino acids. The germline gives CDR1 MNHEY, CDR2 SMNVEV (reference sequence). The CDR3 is CASSSRVRDGYTF. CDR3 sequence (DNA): TGTGCCAGCAGTTCCAGGGTTCGGGATGGCTACACCTTC.

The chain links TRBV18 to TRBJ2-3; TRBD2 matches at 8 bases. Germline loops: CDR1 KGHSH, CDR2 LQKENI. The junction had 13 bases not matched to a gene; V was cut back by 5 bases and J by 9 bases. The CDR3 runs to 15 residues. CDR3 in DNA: TGTGCCAGCTCAGGAGCGGGGGCCGGGCGAGGGACGCAGTATTTT. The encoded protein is CASSGAGAGRGTQYF.

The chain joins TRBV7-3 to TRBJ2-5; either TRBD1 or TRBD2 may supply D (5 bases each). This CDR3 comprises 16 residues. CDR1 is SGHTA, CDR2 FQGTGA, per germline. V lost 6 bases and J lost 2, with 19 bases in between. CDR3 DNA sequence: TGTGCCAGCAGTTTACGCCTCCGGGACCCACAAGAGACCCAGTACTTC. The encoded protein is CASSLRLRDPQETQYF.

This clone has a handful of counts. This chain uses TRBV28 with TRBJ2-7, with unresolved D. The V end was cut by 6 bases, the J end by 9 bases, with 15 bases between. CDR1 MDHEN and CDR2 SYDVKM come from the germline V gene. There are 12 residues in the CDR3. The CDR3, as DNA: TGTGCCAGCAGCCCTACAGTGTACATGCAGTACTTC. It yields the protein CASSPTVYMQYF.

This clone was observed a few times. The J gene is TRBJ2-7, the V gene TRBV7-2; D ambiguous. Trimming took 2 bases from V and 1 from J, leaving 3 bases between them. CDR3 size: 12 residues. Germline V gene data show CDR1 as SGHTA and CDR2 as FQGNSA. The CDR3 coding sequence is TGTGCCAGCAGCTTATCGTCCTACGAGCAGTACTTC. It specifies CASSLSSYEQYF.

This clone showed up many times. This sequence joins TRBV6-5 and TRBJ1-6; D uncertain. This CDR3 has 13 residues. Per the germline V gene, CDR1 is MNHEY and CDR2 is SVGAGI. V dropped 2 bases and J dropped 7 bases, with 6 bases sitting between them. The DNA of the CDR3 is TGTGCCAGCAGTTACGGAGCGAATTCACCCCTCCACTTT. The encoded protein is CASSYGANSPLHF.